Listed below are T cell receptor beta chains from one sample, sequenced in a study of blood T cell repertoires in COVID-19. Sequenced by immunoSEQ multiplex PCR; TCRdb stores in-frame clones only, minus some. The sample lists over 200,000 clones; around nine tenths were seen once. Sequenced material: peripheral blood. Receptors originate from a man aged 40-55 years who had recovered from COVID-19. The CDR3 runs from the conserved cysteine through the conserved F or W. Each record gives: D gene, V gene, CDR3 length, clone size, J gene, CDR3 DNA, CDR3 protein. The D gene is left open where the match is weak. Rows may omit the clone size; those that give it use once, few, many or a size class.

d_call: TRBD1
v_call: TRBV7-6
cdr3_length: 15
clone_size: -
j_call: TRBJ2-4
cdr3_nt: TGTGCCAGCAGCTTAGACTTTGGGACAGGGGACATTCAGTACTTC
cdr3_aa: CASSLDFGTGDIQYF

d_call: TRBD1
v_call: TRBV27
cdr3_length: 12
clone_size: -
j_call: TRBJ2-7
cdr3_nt: TGTGCCAGCGGGACAGGGGTGCACGAGCAGTACTTC
cdr3_aa: CASGTGVHEQYF

d_call: -
v_call: TRBV6-1
cdr3_length: 13
clone_size: -
j_call: TRBJ1-5
cdr3_nt: TGTGCCAGCAGTGAACAGGGTAGACAGCCCCAGCATTTT
cdr3_aa: CASSEQGRQPQHF

d_call: TRBD2
v_call: TRBV3-1/TRBV3-2
cdr3_length: 16
clone_size: -
j_call: TRBJ2-1
cdr3_nt: TGTGCCAGCAGCCCGGCCGGGCTAGCGGGACACAATGAGCAGTTCTTC
cdr3_aa: CASSPAGLAGHNEQFF

d_call: -
v_call: TRBV2
cdr3_length: 13
clone_size: few
j_call: TRBJ1-1
cdr3_nt: TGTGCCACCACGGCAGGCCGAAACACTGAAGCTTTCTTT
cdr3_aa: CATTAGRNTEAFF

d_call: TRBD2
v_call: TRBV7-2
cdr3_length: 15
clone_size: -
j_call: TRBJ2-3
cdr3_nt: TGTGCCAGCAGTGCGAGCGGGGGGGCCGTAAGTACGCAGTATTTT
cdr3_aa: CASSASGGAVSTQYF

d_call: TRBD2
v_call: TRBV7-9
cdr3_length: 15
clone_size: -
j_call: TRBJ2-7
cdr3_nt: TGTGCCAGCAGCTCCCCCCAGCGGGAGGGCGACGAGCAGTACTTC
cdr3_aa: CASSSPQREGDEQYF

d_call: -
v_call: TRBV7-2
cdr3_length: 14
clone_size: -
j_call: TRBJ1-2
cdr3_nt: TGTGCCAGCAGCTTACGGGGGGGCGGCTATGGCTACACCTTC
cdr3_aa: CASSLRGGGYGYTF

d_call: TRBD2
v_call: TRBV30
cdr3_length: 16
clone_size: -
j_call: TRBJ2-5
cdr3_nt: TGTGCCTGGAGTGTAGGGGTCCTAGCGGGACAAGAGACCCAGTACTTC
cdr3_aa: CAWSVGVLAGQETQYF

d_call: TRBD2
v_call: TRBV27
cdr3_length: 14
clone_size: -
j_call: TRBJ2-5
cdr3_nt: TGTGCCAGCAGGAGACTAGCGGGAGGGGAGACCCAGTACTTC
cdr3_aa: CASRRLAGGETQYF

d_call: -
v_call: TRBV7-9
cdr3_length: 14
clone_size: -
j_call: TRBJ1-1
cdr3_nt: TGTGCCAGCAGCTTTGACGACATCTCCACTGAAGCTTTCTTT
cdr3_aa: CASSFDDISTEAFF

d_call: TRBD1
v_call: TRBV10-3
cdr3_length: 13
clone_size: -
j_call: TRBJ1-6
cdr3_nt: TGTGCCATCAGTGACCTGACAGGGTCACCCCTCCACTTT
cdr3_aa: CAISDLTGSPLHF

d_call: -
v_call: TRBV5-8
cdr3_length: 13
clone_size: -
j_call: TRBJ1-1
cdr3_nt: TGTGCCAGCAGTGTCACAGCGAACACTGAAGCTTTCTTT
cdr3_aa: CASSVTANTEAFF

d_call: TRBD1
v_call: TRBV19
cdr3_length: 14
clone_size: -
j_call: TRBJ1-2
cdr3_nt: TGTGCCAGTAGTCTGCACAGGGGGCGGAGTGGCTACACCTTC
cdr3_aa: CASSLHRGRSGYTF

d_call: -
v_call: TRBV18
cdr3_length: 11
clone_size: -
j_call: TRBJ2-7
cdr3_nt: TGTGCCAGCTCATGGGCTCACGAGCAGTACTTC
cdr3_aa: CASSWAHEQYF

d_call: TRBD2
v_call: TRBV6-6
cdr3_length: 15
clone_size: once
j_call: TRBJ2-2
cdr3_nt: TGTGCCAGCAGTCTGACTAGCGGGAGCGTCGGGGAGCTGTTTTTT
cdr3_aa: CASSLTSGSVGELFF

d_call: TRBD1
v_call: TRBV11-1
cdr3_length: 16
clone_size: -
j_call: TRBJ2-3
cdr3_nt: TGTGCCAGCAGGCATAGTTGGGACAGGAGGACAGATACGCAGTATTTT
cdr3_aa: CASRHSWDRRTDTQYF

d_call: TRBD2
v_call: TRBV6-5
cdr3_length: 14
clone_size: -
j_call: TRBJ2-7
cdr3_nt: TGTGCCAGCAGATTATGGGAGGGAAGCCACGAGCAGTACTTC
cdr3_aa: CASRLWEGSHEQYF

d_call: -
v_call: TRBV6-2/TRBV6-3
cdr3_length: 14
clone_size: -
j_call: TRBJ1-1
cdr3_nt: TGTGCCAGCAGTCTTATCAGGGGTGACACTGAAGCTTTCTTT
cdr3_aa: CASSLIRGDTEAFF

d_call: TRBD1
v_call: TRBV2
cdr3_length: 15
clone_size: once
j_call: TRBJ1-5
cdr3_nt: TGTGCCAGCACCGTTGACAGGGGAGGAAATCAGCCCCAGCATTTT
cdr3_aa: CASTVDRGGNQPQHF

d_call: -
v_call: TRBV6-5
cdr3_length: 13
clone_size: -
j_call: TRBJ1-5
cdr3_nt: TGTGCCAGCGGGGGGGGCGGCAATCAGCCCCAGCATTTT
cdr3_aa: CASGGGGNQPQHF

d_call: TRBD2
v_call: TRBV7-2
cdr3_length: 15
clone_size: -
j_call: TRBJ2-5
cdr3_nt: TGTGCCAGCAGCTTAACGAGGACTAGCGCGGAGACCCAGTACTTC
cdr3_aa: CASSLTRTSAETQYF

d_call: TRBD1
v_call: TRBV15
cdr3_length: 14
clone_size: -
j_call: TRBJ1-1
cdr3_nt: TGTGCCACCAGCAGAGATATCGGAAACAGGGGTGCTTTCTTT
cdr3_aa: CATSRDIGNRGAFF

d_call: TRBD2
v_call: TRBV4-2
cdr3_length: 14
clone_size: -
j_call: TRBJ2-1
cdr3_nt: TGTGCCAGCAGCCCATCCCGGGACTACAATAGTCTGTTCTTC
cdr3_aa: CASSPSRDYNSLFF

d_call: -
v_call: TRBV7-2
cdr3_length: 16
clone_size: -
j_call: TRBJ1-4
cdr3_nt: TGTGCCAGCAGCTCCGGACAGCTCCAAACTAATGAAAAACTGTTTTTT
cdr3_aa: CASSSGQLQTNEKLFF

d_call: -
v_call: TRBV6-2/TRBV6-3
cdr3_length: 16
clone_size: -
j_call: TRBJ1-2
cdr3_nt: TGTGCCAGCAGTTACGAGGTTGGCGGAGCTAACTATGGCTACACCTTC
cdr3_aa: CASSYEVGGANYGYTF

d_call: TRBD1
v_call: TRBV5-1
cdr3_length: 15
clone_size: -
j_call: TRBJ2-7
cdr3_nt: TGCGCCAGCAGCTTGGGGAGACAGGGATTATACGAGCAGTACTTC
cdr3_aa: CASSLGRQGLYEQYF

d_call: -
v_call: TRBV5-5
cdr3_length: 14
clone_size: -
j_call: TRBJ2-7
cdr3_nt: TGTGCCAGCACTCGCTTGTCGGTGACCTACGAGCAGTACTTC
cdr3_aa: CASTRLSVTYEQYF

d_call: -
v_call: TRBV3-1/TRBV3-2
cdr3_length: 13
clone_size: -
j_call: TRBJ1-2
cdr3_nt: TGTGCCAGCAGCGAACCACTTGTCTATGGCTACACCTTC
cdr3_aa: CASSEPLVYGYTF

d_call: TRBD2
v_call: TRBV15
cdr3_length: 15
clone_size: -
j_call: TRBJ2-1
cdr3_nt: TGTGCCACCAGCTTAGCGGGATTAGGGATCGATGAGCAGTTCTTC
cdr3_aa: CATSLAGLGIDEQFF

d_call: TRBD1
v_call: TRBV5-1
cdr3_length: 16
clone_size: -
j_call: TRBJ1-2
cdr3_nt: TGCGCCAGCAATCGGGACAGATCCTCGGCTTACTATGGCTACACCTTC
cdr3_aa: CASNRDRSSAYYGYTF

d_call: -
v_call: TRBV7-8
cdr3_length: 14
clone_size: -
j_call: TRBJ1-2
cdr3_nt: TGTGCCAGCAGCTTAGGCCACAGTAACTATGGCTACACCTTC
cdr3_aa: CASSLGHSNYGYTF

d_call: TRBD1
v_call: TRBV5-6
cdr3_length: 16
clone_size: -
j_call: TRBJ1-2
cdr3_nt: TGTGCCAGCAGCGGGGGGACAGGGAGGCTAAACTATGGCTACACCTTC
cdr3_aa: CASSGGTGRLNYGYTF

d_call: -
v_call: TRBV5-1
cdr3_length: 16
clone_size: once
j_call: TRBJ2-2
cdr3_nt: TGCGCCAGCAGCTTGGGACGGGGAATGAACACCGGGGAGCTGTTTTTT
cdr3_aa: CASSLGRGMNTGELFF

d_call: -
v_call: TRBV14
cdr3_length: 14
clone_size: -
j_call: TRBJ2-1
cdr3_nt: TGTGCCAGCAGCCAATCCTCGAGTCGGGTTGAGCAGTTCTTC
cdr3_aa: CASSQSSSRVEQFF

d_call: -
v_call: TRBV5-6
cdr3_length: 17
clone_size: -
j_call: TRBJ2-5
cdr3_nt: TGTGCCAGCAGCCCTCGGGCTGCCCGACTAGTGGGCGCGACCCAGTACTTC
cdr3_aa: CASSPRAARLVGATQYF

d_call: TRBD2
v_call: TRBV6-5
cdr3_length: 15
clone_size: few
j_call: TRBJ2-1
cdr3_nt: TGTGCCAGCAGTACTAGCGGGGTCACCTACAATGAGCAGTTCTTC
cdr3_aa: CASSTSGVTYNEQFF

d_call: TRBD1
v_call: TRBV19
cdr3_length: 14
clone_size: -
j_call: TRBJ1-1
cdr3_nt: TGTGCCAGTACCCAGGGGGCGGGGAACACTGAAGCTTTCTTT
cdr3_aa: CASTQGAGNTEAFF

d_call: -
v_call: TRBV7-2
cdr3_length: 14
clone_size: -
j_call: TRBJ2-7
cdr3_nt: TGTGCCAGCAGCTTCGGGGGCCCTGGCCGGGAGGAGTACTTC
cdr3_aa: CASSFGGPGREEYF

d_call: -
v_call: TRBV11-2
cdr3_length: 16
clone_size: -
j_call: TRBJ1-3
cdr3_nt: TGTGCCAGCAGCTTAGTGAGGACTCTCTCTGGAAACACCATATATTTT
cdr3_aa: CASSLVRTLSGNTIYF

d_call: -
v_call: TRBV7-9
cdr3_length: 11
clone_size: -
j_call: TRBJ1-1
cdr3_nt: TGTGCCAGCAGCTTAGCTCCTGTAGCTTTCTTT
cdr3_aa: CASSLAPVAFF

d_call: TRBD2
v_call: TRBV5-4
cdr3_length: 16
clone_size: -
j_call: TRBJ2-5
cdr3_nt: TGTGCCAGCAGCCCGACTAGCGGGGGGGCAGGAGAGACCCAGTACTTC
cdr3_aa: CASSPTSGGAGETQYF